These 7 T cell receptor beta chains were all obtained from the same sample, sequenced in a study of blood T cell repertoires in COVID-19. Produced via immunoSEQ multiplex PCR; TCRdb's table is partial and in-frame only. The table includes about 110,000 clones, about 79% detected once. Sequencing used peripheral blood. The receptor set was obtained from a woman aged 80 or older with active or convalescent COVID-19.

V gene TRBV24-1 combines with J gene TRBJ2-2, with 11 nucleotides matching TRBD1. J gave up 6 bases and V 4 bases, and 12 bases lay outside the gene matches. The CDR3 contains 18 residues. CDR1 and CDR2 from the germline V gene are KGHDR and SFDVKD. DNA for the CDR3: TGTGCCACCAGTGACGTAGGGACAGGGGGAATGTATGCCGGGGAGCTGTTTTTT. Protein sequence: CATSDVGTGGMYAGELFF.

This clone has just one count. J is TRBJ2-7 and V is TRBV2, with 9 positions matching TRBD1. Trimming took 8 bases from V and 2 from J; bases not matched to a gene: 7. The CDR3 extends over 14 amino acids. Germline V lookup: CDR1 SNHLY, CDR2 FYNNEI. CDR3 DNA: TGTGCCAGCCAAGGCGGGACAGGGACCTACGAGCAGTACTTC. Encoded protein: CASQGGTGTYEQYF.

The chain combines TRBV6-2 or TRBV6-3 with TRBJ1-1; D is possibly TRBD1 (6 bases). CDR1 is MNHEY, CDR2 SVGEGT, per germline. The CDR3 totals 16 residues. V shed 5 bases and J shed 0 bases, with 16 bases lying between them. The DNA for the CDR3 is TGTGCCAGCAGTAACAGGGCCCTGTTCATGAACACTGAAGCTTTCTTT. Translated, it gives CASSNRALFMNTEAFF.

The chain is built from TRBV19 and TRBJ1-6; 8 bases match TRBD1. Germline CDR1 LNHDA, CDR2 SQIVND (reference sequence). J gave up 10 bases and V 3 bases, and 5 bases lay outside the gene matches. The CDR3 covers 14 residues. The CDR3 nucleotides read TGTGCCAGTAGTATCGCAGGGGGCGAGTCACCCCTCCACTTT. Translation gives CASSIAGGESPLHF. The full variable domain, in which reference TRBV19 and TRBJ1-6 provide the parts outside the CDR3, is DGGITQSPKYLFRKEGQNVTLSCEQNLNHDAMYWYRQDPGQGLRLIYYSQIVNDFQKGDIAEGYSVSREKKESFPLTVTSAQKNPTAFYLCASSIAGGESPLHFGNGTRLTVT.

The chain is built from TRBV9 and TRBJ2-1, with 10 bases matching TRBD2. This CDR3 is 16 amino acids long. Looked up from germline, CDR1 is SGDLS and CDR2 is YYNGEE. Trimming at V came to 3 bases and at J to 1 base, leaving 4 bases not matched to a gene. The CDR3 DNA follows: TGTGCCAGCAGCGCGGCTAGCGGGAGTTCCTACAATGAGCAGTTCTTC. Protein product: CASSAASGSSYNEQFF.

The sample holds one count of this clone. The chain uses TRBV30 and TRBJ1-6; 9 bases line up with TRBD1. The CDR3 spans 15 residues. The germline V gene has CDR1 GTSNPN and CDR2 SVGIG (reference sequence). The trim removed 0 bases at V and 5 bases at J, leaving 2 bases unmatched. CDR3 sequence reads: CAWSVWDRDNSPLHF. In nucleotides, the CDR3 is TGTGCCTGGAGTGTATGGGACAGGGATAATTCACCCCTCCACTTT. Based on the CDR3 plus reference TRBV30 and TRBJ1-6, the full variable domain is SQTIHQWPATLVQPVGSPLSLECTVEGTSNPNLYWYRQAAGRGLQLLFYSVGIGQISSEVPQNLSASRPQDRQFILSSKKLLLSDSGFYLCAWSVWDRDNSPLHFGNGTRLTVT.

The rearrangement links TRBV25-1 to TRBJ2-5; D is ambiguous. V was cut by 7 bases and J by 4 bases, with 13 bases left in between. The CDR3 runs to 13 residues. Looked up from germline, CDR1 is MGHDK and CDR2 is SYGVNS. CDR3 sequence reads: CASTGSPRETQYF. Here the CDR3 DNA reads TGTGCCAGCACCGGTAGCCCGAGAGAGACCCAGTACTTC.